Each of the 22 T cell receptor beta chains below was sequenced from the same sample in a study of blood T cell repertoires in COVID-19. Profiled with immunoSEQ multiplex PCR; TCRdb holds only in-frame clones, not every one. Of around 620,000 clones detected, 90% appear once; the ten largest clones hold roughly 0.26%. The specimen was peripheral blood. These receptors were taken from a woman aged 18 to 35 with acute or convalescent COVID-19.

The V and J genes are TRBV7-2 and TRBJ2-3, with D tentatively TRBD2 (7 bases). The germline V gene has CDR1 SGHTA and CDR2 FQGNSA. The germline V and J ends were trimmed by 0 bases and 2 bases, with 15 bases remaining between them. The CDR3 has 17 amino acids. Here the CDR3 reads CASSLAGRGRPTDTQYF. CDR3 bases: TGTGCCAGCAGCTTAGCGGGGCGGGGGCGGCCCACAGATACGCAGTATTTT.

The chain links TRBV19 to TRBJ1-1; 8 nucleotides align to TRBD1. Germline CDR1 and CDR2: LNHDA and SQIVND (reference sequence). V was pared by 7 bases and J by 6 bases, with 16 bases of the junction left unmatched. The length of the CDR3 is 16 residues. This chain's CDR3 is CASTSSRGLILPEAFF. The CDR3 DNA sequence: TGTGCCAGTACCTCCTCCAGGGGGCTTATACTCCCTGAAGCTTTCTTT.

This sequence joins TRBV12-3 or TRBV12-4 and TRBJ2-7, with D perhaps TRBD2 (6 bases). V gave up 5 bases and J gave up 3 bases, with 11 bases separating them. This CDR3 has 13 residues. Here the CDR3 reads CASSPGGYYEQYF. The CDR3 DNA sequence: TGTGCCAGCAGTCCCGGGGGATACTACGAGCAGTACTTC.

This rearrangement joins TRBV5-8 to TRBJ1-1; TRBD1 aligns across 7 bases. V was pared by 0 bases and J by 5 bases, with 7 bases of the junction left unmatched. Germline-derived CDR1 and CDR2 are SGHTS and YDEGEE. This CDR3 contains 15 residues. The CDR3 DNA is TGTGCCAGCAGCTTGGCCCCCAGCAGGGGGACTGAAGCTTTCTTT. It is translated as CASSLAPSRGTEAFF.

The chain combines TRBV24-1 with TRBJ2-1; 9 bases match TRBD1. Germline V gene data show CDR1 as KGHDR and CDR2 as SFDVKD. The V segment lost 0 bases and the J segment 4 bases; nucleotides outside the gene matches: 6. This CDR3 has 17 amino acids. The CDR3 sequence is CATSDLRTGTGYNEQFF. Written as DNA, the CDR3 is TGTGCCACCAGTGATTTGCGGACCGGGACAGGGTACAATGAGCAGTTCTTC.

CDR3 bases: TGTGCCAGCAGCCGAGGGGATACGCAGTATTTT. Protein sequence: CASSRGDTQYF. The J gene is TRBJ2-3, the V gene TRBV7-9, with D possibly matching TRBD2 (5 bases). Germline values: CDR1 SEHNR, CDR2 FQNEAQ (reference sequence). V shed 5 bases and J shed 6 bases, with 6 bases lying between them. The CDR3 totals 11 residues.

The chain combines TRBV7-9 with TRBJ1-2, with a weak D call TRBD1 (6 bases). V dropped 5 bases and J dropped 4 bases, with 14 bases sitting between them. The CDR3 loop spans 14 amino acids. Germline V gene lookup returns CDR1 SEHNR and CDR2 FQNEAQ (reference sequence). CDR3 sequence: CASSHGQLFYGYTF. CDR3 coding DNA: TGTGCCAGCAGCCACGGACAGTTGTTCTATGGCTACACCTTC.

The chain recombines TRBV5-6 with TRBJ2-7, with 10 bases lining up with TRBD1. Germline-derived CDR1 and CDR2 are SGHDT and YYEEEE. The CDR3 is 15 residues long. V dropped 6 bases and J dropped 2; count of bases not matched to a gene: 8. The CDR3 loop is CASIRGGQGAYEQYF. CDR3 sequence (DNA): TGTGCCAGCATCCGCGGAGGACAGGGGGCCTACGAGCAGTACTTC.

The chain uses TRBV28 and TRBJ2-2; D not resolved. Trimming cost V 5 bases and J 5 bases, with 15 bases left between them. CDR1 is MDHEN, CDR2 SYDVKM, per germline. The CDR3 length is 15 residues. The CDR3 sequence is CASSLRSNPTGELFF. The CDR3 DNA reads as TGTGCCAGCAGTCTACGATCCAACCCAACCGGGGAGCTGTTTTTT.

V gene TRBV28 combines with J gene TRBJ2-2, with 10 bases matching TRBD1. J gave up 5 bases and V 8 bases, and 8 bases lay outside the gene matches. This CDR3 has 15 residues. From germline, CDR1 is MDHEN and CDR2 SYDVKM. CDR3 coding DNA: TGTGCCAGCGGACAGGGGGAAGTGGGAACCGGGGAGCTGTTTTTT. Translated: CASGQGEVGTGELFF.

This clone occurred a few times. In DNA form, the CDR3 reads TGTGCCAGCAGTGGACCGGGAAACTACGAGCAGTACTTC. Amino acids: CASSGPGNYEQYF. The chain carries TRBV12-3 or TRBV12-4 and TRBJ2-7, with a possible D match to TRBD2 (5 bases). The CDR3 has 13 amino acids. The germline V and J ends were trimmed by 5 bases and 3 bases, with 11 bases remaining between them.

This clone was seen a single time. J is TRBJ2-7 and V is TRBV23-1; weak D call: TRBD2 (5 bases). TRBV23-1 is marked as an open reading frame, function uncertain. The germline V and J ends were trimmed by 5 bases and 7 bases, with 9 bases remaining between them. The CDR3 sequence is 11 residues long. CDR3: CASSFSGEQYF. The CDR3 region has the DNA TGCGCCAGCAGTTTTTCGGGGGAGCAGTACTTC.

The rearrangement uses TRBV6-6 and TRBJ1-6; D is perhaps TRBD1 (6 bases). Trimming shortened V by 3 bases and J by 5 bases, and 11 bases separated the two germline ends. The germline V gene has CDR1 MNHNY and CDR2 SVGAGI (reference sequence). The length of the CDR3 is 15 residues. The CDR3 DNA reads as TGTGCCAGCAGTTATTCCAGGGGAGATAATTCACCCCTCCACTTT. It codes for CASSYSRGDNSPLHF.

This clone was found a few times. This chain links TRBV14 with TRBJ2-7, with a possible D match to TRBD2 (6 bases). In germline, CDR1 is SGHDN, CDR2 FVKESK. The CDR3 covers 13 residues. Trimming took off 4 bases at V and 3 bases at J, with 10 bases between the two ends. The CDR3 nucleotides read TGTGCCAGCAGCCCCTCGGGGGTCTACGAGCAGTACTTC. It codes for CASSPSGVYEQYF.

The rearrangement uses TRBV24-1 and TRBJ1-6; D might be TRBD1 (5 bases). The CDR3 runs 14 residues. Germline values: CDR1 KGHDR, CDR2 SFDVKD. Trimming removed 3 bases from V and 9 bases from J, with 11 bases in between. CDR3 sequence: CATSDDRIGSPLHF. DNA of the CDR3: TGTGCCACCAGTGATGACAGAATTGGTTCACCCCTCCACTTT.

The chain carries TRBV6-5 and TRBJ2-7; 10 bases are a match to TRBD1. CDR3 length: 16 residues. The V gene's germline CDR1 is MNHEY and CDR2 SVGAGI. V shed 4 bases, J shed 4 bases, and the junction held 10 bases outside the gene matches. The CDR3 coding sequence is TGTGCCAGCAGTTCGAGGATGCCGGGACAGGGGTACGAGCAGTACTTC. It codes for CASSSRMPGQGYEQYF.

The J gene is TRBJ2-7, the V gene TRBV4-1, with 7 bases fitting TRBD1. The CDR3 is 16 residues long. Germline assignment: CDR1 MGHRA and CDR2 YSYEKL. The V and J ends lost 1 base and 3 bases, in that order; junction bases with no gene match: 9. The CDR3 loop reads CASSQVGLGQNYEQYF. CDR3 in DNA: TGCGCCAGCAGCCAAGTGGGGCTGGGACAGAACTACGAGCAGTACTTC.

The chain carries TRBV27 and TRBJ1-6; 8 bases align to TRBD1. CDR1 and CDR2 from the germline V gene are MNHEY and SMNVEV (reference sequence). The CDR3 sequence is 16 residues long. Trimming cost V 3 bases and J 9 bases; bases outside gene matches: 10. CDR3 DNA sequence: TGTGCCAGCAGTTTTAAAAGGCAGGGGGCAGGTTCACCCCTCCACTTT. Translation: CASSFKRQGAGSPLHF.

CDR3 in amino acids: CASSEGPGGITDTQYF. CDR3 DNA: TGTGCCAGCAGTGAAGGTCCAGGGGGCATCACAGATACGCAGTATTTT. This sequence joins TRBV2 and TRBJ2-3; TRBD1 aligns across 8 bases. V lost 1 base and J lost 2; bases outside the gene matches: 5. Germline V gives CDR1 SNHLY, CDR2 FYNNEI. The CDR3 length is 16 residues.

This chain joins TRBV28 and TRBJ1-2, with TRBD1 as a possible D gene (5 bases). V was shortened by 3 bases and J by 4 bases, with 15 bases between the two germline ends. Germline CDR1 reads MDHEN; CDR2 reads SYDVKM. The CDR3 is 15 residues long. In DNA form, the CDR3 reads TGTGCCAGCAGTTTTCTCAGGGATTTGAGCTATGGCTACACCTTC. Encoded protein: CASSFLRDLSYGYTF.

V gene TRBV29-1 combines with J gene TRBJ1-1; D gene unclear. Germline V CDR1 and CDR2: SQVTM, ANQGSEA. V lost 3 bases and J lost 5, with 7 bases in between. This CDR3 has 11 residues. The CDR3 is CSVDSRTEAFF. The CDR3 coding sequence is TGCAGCGTTGACTCGAGGACTGAAGCTTTCTTT. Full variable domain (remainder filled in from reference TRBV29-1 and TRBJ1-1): SAVISQKPSRDICQRGTSLTIQCQVDSQVTMMFWYRQQPGQSLTLIATANQGSEATYESGFVIDKFPISRPNLTFSTLTVSNMSPEDSSIYLCSVDSRTEAFFGQGTRLTVV.

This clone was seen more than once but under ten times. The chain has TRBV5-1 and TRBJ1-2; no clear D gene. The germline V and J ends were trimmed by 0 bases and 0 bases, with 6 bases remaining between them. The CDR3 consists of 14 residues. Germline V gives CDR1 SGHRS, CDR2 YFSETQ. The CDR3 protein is CASSLAQTNYGYTF. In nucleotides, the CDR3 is TGCGCCAGCAGCTTGGCACAGACTAACTATGGCTACACCTTC.